This T cell receptor beta chain was captured by sequencing in a study of identical twins (TCRdb year 2016). Study-level background: TCR alpha and beta repertoires from monozygotic twins, unrelated adults of various ages and cord blood were deep-sequenced to test whether fetal clonotypes persist. Replicate twin experiments were performed at different times using different library preparation protocols to rule out contamination. Study-level results and caveats: Zero-insertion analyses could be partly confounded by invariant T cells such as MAIT and iNKT, although diverse VJ usage argued against such confounding for most clonotypes. Recombination models systematically underestimated out-of-frame TCR alpha sharing in monozygotic twins but agreed with sharing between unrelated individuals. Fewer insertions were carried by abundant cord blood beta clonotypes, a similar but weaker trend appeared in young adult naive repertoires, and no such trend appeared in memory repertoires. A weaker excess of twin sharing was found in beta out-of-frame sequences because the signal-to-noise ratio was lowered by fewer shared sequences. Because the same donors could not be followed over many years, the conclusions depended on cross-sectional statistical analysis. Compared with coincidental sharing between unrelated individuals, an excess of low generation-probability sequences was observed among out-of-frame TCR alpha sequences shared between twins.

The library relied on 5' RACE. The instrument was an Illumina HiSeq 2000. A universal primer binding site was introduced by template switching, and a unique molecular identifier was present in the final cDNA, enabling accurate counting of TCR cDNA molecules. First-strand cDNA for TCR alpha and beta chains was synthesized from specific primers in the conserved constant-segment region. Each cDNA library was double barcoded, with a SMART-Mk sample barcode plus Illumina barcodes, to control for contamination. Two successive PCR steps introduced TruSeq adapter sequences along with Illumina sample barcodes. The Illumina HiSeq platform was used with custom primers to sequence TCR alpha and beta cDNA libraries. The study's own analysis went as follows. MiGEC was used to process raw reads and extract unique molecular identifiers, and MiXCR was used to find CDR3 positions. For each individual, recombination models were inferred using an EM algorithm with the repgenHMM and IGoR tools. Shared clonotype analysis was performed with the tcR package in R, normalizing sharing by the product of cloneset sizes. To study raw recombination without the effects of thymic and clonal selection, out-of-frame nonproductive sequences were analyzed. Starting from the raw public reads, TCRdb applied fastp trimming at Q25, assembled clones with MiXCR and retained in-frame beta chains. Every CDR3 protein is listed once, alongside the most common genes and DNA of its rows. TCRdb's processing, not the authors', yielded these V and J calls. The sample contains some 690,000 distinct CDR3 sequences, about 20% of them found a single time. The ten largest clones represent around 4.5% of the sample.

V ends up 2 bases short and J 4 bases short, with an unmatched junction base count of 4. Spanning cysteine to phenylalanine, the CDR3 consists of 15 amino acids. The entry retains the CDR3 DNA only, 45 bases that are in frame from base 1. CDR1 DFQATT and CDR2 SNEGSKA are derived from the germline V gene (reference sequence). Every donor was a healthy Caucasian. The twin cohort comprised three pairs of female monozygotic twins, all aged roughly 18 to 30 years. RNA for TCR libraries was isolated from peripheral blood mononuclear cells. This clonotype occurred many times. Which antigen it targets is not known. No base quality information exists; no much larger clone differs at one position. These data were also reused for a study on T cells expressing NK-cell markers. The second paper further reports: Fewer than ten donors provided sorted CD3+CD56+NKG2C+, CD3+CD56+NKG2C- and CD3+CD56-NKG2C+ T-cell subsets, whose TCR beta-chain repertoires were profiled. Seven of the eight sequenced donors were HCMV-seropositive and one was HCMV-seronegative. To restrict sorting to alphabetaTCR-expressing T cells, an anti-gammadeltaTCR antibody was added in several experiments. In about six donors, the dominant CD3+CD56+NKG2C+ clonotypes were found to rank among the top 10 CD8+ clonotypes and to make up about 1.0-8% of CD8+ T cells. Those dominant clonotypes were again the most abundant among CD3+CD56-NKG2C+ cells in a few donors, at 28.3-60.1%. It remained unclear whether the expanded NKG2C-expressing T cell clones were specific for HCMV antigens. The eight sequenced donors were randomly selected healthy volunteers, three men and five women. HCMV-specific IgG was detected in serum with a commercial ELISA kit to determine HCMV serostatus. For six donors, unsorted PBMC were also used to sequence bulk peripheral blood T-cell repertoires. MIGEC was used to demultiplex reads and group reads by UMI, and MiTCR was used to assemble and quantify clonotypes. To exclude erroneous sequences, any TCR cDNA sequence not supported by at least two reads was discarded. Downstream repertoire analysis used the tcR package, and clonotypes were matched across fractions by CDR3 nucleotide sequence plus V segment. VDJmatch was used to annotate antigen specificity against VDJdb, with one amino acid substitution in CDR3 permitted.

This receptor was obtained from a young woman in good health. Sequencing was performed on PBMCs. Recombination linked TRBV20-1 to TRBJ2-1; TRBD2 aligns with 11 central bases. The CDR3 protein is CSARKLAGDYNEQFF. The DNA is TGCAGTGCTAGAAAACTAGCGGGAGATTACAATGAGCAGTTCTTC.